This entry lists 14 T cell receptor beta chains sequenced from one sample in a study of neurological immune-mediated disorders. Described time point: longitudinal time-point 3. TCRdb used MiXCR to reprocess the 5' RACE reads, holding one entry per CDR3 protein. The sample contains approximately 84,000 distinct CDR3 sequences, around 4% of which appear only once. The specimen was PBMCs. The receptors originated from a woman aged 55-69 years with multiple sclerosis.

The sample holds many counts of this clonotype. The V and J genes are TRBV7-2 and TRBJ2-7; D is possibly TRBD1 (6 bases). This CDR3 is built from 12 residues. V was cut by 2 bases and J by 5 bases, with 7 bases left in between. Germline CDR1 and CDR2: SGHTA and FQGNSA. The CDR3 spells CASSLHRDEQYF. CDR3 coding DNA: TGTGCCAGCAGCTTACACAGGGACGAGCAGTACTTC.

This clonotype was counted at least ten times. The rearrangement links TRBV20-1 to TRBJ1-6; D unresolved. The V end lost 4 bases, the J end lost 6 bases, and 19 bases lay between the germline ends. The CDR3 covers 16 residues. CDR1 is DFQATT, CDR2 SNEGSKA, per germline (reference sequence). CDR3 loop: CSAKETGLLLNSPLHF. The CDR3, as DNA: TGCAGTGCTAAGGAGACCGGCCTCCTACTTAATTCACCCCTCCACTTT.

This clonotype came up a few times. The rearrangement uses TRBV5-1 and TRBJ1-4, with 9 bases lining up with TRBD1. The J segment lost 7 bases and the V segment lost 3 bases, leaving 4 bases of the junction unmatched. This CDR3 is 14 amino acids long. Per the germline V gene, CDR1 is SGHRS and CDR2 is YFSETQ. The CDR3 region is CASSSTGGAEKLFF. CDR3 bases: TGCGCCAGCAGCTCGACAGGGGGGGCTGAAAAACTGTTTTTT. Full variable domain (rest looked up from reference TRBV5-1 and TRBJ1-4): KAGVTQTPRYLIKTRGQQVTLSCSPISGHRSVSWYQQTPGQGLQFLFEYFSETQRNKGNFPGRFSGRQFSNSRSEMNVSTLELGDSALYLCASSSTGGAEKLFFGSGTQLSVL.

This clonotype occurred many times. This chain connects TRBV5-1 to TRBJ2-7; the match to TRBD2 covers 12 bases. V dropped 2 bases and J dropped 7; count of bases not matched to a gene: 1. The CDR3 length is 13 residues. Germline lookup yields CDR1 SGHRS and CDR2 YFSETQ. The CDR3, as DNA: TGCGCCAGCAGCTTTGGACTAGCGGGGGAGCAGTACTTC. The encoded protein is CASSFGLAGEQYF.

This clonotype was observed at least ten times. The chain joins TRBV12-3 or TRBV12-4 to TRBJ1-1, with a tentative D call TRBD1 (5 bases). V was clipped by 5 bases and J by 4 bases, with 14 bases between them. The CDR3 spans 14 residues. The CDR3 sequence: CASSPWGGGTEAFF. In DNA form, the CDR3 reads TGTGCCAGCAGTCCCTGGGGGGGGGGCACTGAAGCTTTCTTT.

This clonotype was counted many times. The chain couples TRBV2 to TRBJ2-1; TRBD2 matches at 10 bases. In germline, CDR1 is SNHLY, CDR2 FYNNEI. Trimming took 6 bases from V and 10 from J; bases not matched to a gene: 3. The CDR3 extends over 12 amino acids. The DNA of the CDR3 is TGTGCCAGCAGCTTAGCGGGGGGCGAGCAGTTCTTC. The encoded protein is CASSLAGGEQFF. Full variable domain (remainder filled in from reference TRBV2 and TRBJ2-1): EPEVTQTPSHQVTQMGQEVILRCVPISNHLYFYWYRQILGQKVEFLVSFYNNEISEKSEIFDDQFSVERPDGSNFTLKIRSTKLEDSAMYFCASSLAGGEQFFGPGTRLTVL.

This clonotype appeared many times. J is TRBJ1-5 and V is TRBV12-3 or TRBV12-4; D might be TRBD1 (6 bases). Trimming took off 8 bases at V and 4 bases at J, with 12 bases between the two ends. The length of the CDR3 is 13 residues. The CDR3 sequence: CASWGHGNQPQHF. The CDR3 DNA sequence: TGTGCCAGCTGGGGACACGGGAATCAGCCCCAGCATTTT.

This clonotype came up many times. V is TRBV28 and J is TRBJ2-5; D possibly corresponds to TRBD1 (5 bases). This CDR3 comprises 14 residues. Germline values: CDR1 MDHEN, CDR2 SYDVKM. Trimming left V 3 bases short and J 5 bases short, with 13 bases between. The DNA of the CDR3 is TGTGCCAGCAGTTTCTTGGCAGGGTGGGAGACCCAGTACTTC. Its translation: CASSFLAGWETQYF.

In this sample, this clonotype turned up many times. The chain is built from TRBV27 and TRBJ2-5; 7 bases map to TRBD2. With 5 bases clipped from V and 5 bases from J, the junction kept 17 bases outside the gene matches. Per the germline V gene, CDR1 is MNHEY and CDR2 is SMNVEV (reference sequence). CDR3 length equals 17 residues. This CDR3 is CASSLRPRLADGETQYF. For the CDR3, the DNA is TGTGCCAGCAGTCTCCGTCCCCGACTAGCAGACGGGGAGACCCAGTACTTC.

This clonotype was observed at least ten times. The CDR3 bases are TGCGCCAGCAGTTCCGGGACTTTGAACACAGATACGCAGTATTTT. Its translation is CASSSGTLNTDTQYF. This sequence joins TRBV5-1 and TRBJ2-3; TRBD2 is a possible D gene (6 bases). In germline, CDR1 is SGHRS, CDR2 YFSETQ. The CDR3 length is 15 residues. Trimming took 5 bases from V and 2 from J, leaving 15 bases between them.

A few counts support this clonotype. The chain combines TRBV5-4 with TRBJ1-2; D possibly corresponds to TRBD1 (5 bases). Germline V lookup: CDR1 SGHNT, CDR2 YYREEE (reference sequence). V was shortened by 0 bases and J by 7 bases, with 16 bases between the two germline ends. This CDR3 comprises 15 residues. CDR3 protein: CASSLERGRVSGYTF. CDR3 nucleotide sequence: TGTGCCAGCAGCTTGGAGAGGGGACGTGTCTCTGGCTACACCTTC.

Ten or more counts support this clonotype. The gene calls are TRBV12-5 and TRBJ2-5; TRBD2 aligns across 8 bases. V was clipped by 6 bases and J by 3 bases; unmatched bases: 9. Per germline, CDR1 LGHNT and CDR2 FRNRAP. The CDR3 sequence is 15 residues long. The DNA for the CDR3 is TGTGCTAGTGGGAAACACGCGGGGGGCAAAGAGACCCAGTACTTC. Its protein is CASGKHAGGKETQYF.

This clonotype has at least ten counts. The chain joins TRBV5-1 to TRBJ1-6; TRBD1 aligns across 9 bases. The length of the CDR3 is 15 residues. J gave up 5 bases and V 4 bases, and 4 bases lay outside the gene matches. The germline CDR1 and CDR2 sequences are SGHRS and YFSETQ. The DNA for the CDR3 is TGCGCCAGCAGCCGACAGGGGGAAGATAATTCACCCCTCCACTTT. Protein: CASSRQGEDNSPLHF.

This clonotype was detected ten times or more. CDR3 nucleotide sequence: TGTGCCAGCAGCTTTCGCACGACAGGACTCCAAGAGACCCAGTACTTC. Translated: CASSFRTTGLQETQYF. The chain is built from TRBV5-5 and TRBJ2-5; maybe TRBD1 (6 bases). Germline CDR1 SGHKS, CDR2 YYEKEE (reference sequence). The V gene lost 2 bases and the J gene lost 1 base, with 15 bases spanning the gap. There are 16 residues in the CDR3.